This T cell receptor beta chain was observed in a study of blood T cell repertoires in COVID-19 (dated by TCRdb to between 2020 and 2021). About the study as a whole: Samples from collaborators originated in the United States, Italy and Spain and spanned both the acute and convalescent phases of COVID-19. The dataset comprised deeply sampled blood TCRbeta repertoires from subjects exposed to, actively infected with, or recovered from COVID-19. The prospective study material was composed of cDNA or gDNA derived from T cells, B-cell-depleted T cells, or PBMCs. The repertoires were released in a freely available public database meant as a resource for research on the immune response to SARS-CoV-2. Where HLA class I and class II types were available, the types were taken from metadata supplied by the sample provider, not from assay-based typing. Samples came from the ongoing ImmuneRACE study (first 160 participants) plus 1,254 subjects from 6 global collaborators. Nearly every sample came with metadata listing a de-identified subject ID, COVID-19 status, age in years and sex.

CDR1 is given as SGHTA and CDR2 as FQGNSA, both from the germline V gene. Reading from cysteine to phenylalanine, the CDR3 counts 15 amino acids. Only the CDR3 part of the read is kept: 45 bases, read in frame from the first base. Trimming accounts for 6 bases at V and 10 bases at J, while the number of junction bases matched to no gene is 11. As regards this clone: It lacks a known antigen. No much larger clonotype is one base removed from it; base qualities were not supplied.

TCRbeta CDR3 regions were amplified from genomic DNA by means of the immunoSEQ Assay, a bias-controlled multiplex PCR. The paper's data handling went like this. Within the assay, amplification of reference gene primers was used to estimate how many nucleated cells each sample contained. Sequence reads were collapsed and filtered to measure the absolute abundance of every unique TCRbeta CDR3 rearrangement. For each sample, productive Simpson clonality was calculated as the square root of Simpson's diversity index across productive rearrangements. Not all clones reach the TCRdb copy of this immuneACCESS table, which keeps in-frame sequences only. Checked studies attribute under half of the gap to unresolved V genes and leave the rest unexplained. The V and J calls and the clone size are those of that table, but D and trimming were determined from the DNA. This sample lists around 19,000 clones; about 91% were detected once. The biggest ten clones account for roughly 7.4% of the sample.

Each collaborating institution followed its own protocols to collect whole blood in K2EDTA tubes. For TCRbeta analysis, collaborator samples were shipped as frozen whole blood, as isolated PBMCs, or as DNA extracted from either sample type. General findings and caveats noted by the study authors: The amount of clinical and demographic metadata varied by source and participant and was provided uncurated.

The V and J segments used are TRBV7-2 and TRBJ2-1; 11 middle bases align to TRBD2. The sequence was collected from an older man with active COVID-19. Sequenced sample: peripheral blood. The DNA sequence follows: TGTGCCAGCAGTCCAGATAGCGGGAGGGCGGGGGAGCAGTTCTTC. This translates into CASSPDSGRAGEQFF. With the portions outside the CDR3 filled from the reference TRBV7-2 and TRBJ2-1 genes, the complete variable region becomes GAGVSQSPSNKVTEKGKDVELRCDPISGHTALYWYRQSLGQGLEFLIYFQGNSAPDKSGLPSDRFSAERTGGSVSTLTIQRTQQEDSAVYLCASSPDSGRAGEQFFGPGTRLTVL.